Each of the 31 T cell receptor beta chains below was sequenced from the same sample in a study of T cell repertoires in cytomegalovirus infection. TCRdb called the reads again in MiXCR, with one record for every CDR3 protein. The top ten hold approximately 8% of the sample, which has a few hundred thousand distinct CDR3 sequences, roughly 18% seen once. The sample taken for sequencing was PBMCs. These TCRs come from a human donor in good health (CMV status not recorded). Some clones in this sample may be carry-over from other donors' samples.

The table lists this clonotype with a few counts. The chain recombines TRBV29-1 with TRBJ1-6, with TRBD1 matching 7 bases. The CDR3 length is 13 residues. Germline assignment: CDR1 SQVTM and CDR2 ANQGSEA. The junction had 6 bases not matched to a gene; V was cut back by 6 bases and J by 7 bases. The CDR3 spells CSVAQTGNSPLHF. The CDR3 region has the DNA TGCAGCGTCGCGCAGACAGGGAATTCACCCCTCCACTTT.

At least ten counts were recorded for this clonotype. Written as DNA, the CDR3 is TGCAGTGCTATTCCCGGGGCCGATAATGAAAAACTGTTTTTT. This sequence encodes CSAIPGADNEKLFF. The chain has TRBV20-1 and TRBJ1-4, with a weak D call TRBD1 (5 bases). This CDR3 region has 14 residues. Deletions cut 4 bases from V and 4 bases from J, with 13 bases between. Germline V CDR1 and CDR2: DFQATT, SNEGSKA (reference sequence).

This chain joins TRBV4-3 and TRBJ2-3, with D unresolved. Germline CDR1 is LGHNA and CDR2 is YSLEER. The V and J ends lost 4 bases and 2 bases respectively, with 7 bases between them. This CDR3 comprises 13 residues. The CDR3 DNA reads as TGCGCCAGCAGCCGGGGTACCACAGATACGCAGTATTTT. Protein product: CASSRGTTDTQYF.

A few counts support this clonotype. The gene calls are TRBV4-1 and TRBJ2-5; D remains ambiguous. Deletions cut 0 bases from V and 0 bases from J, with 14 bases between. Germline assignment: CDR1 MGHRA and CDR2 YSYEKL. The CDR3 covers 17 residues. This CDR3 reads CASSQDNLASYQETQYF. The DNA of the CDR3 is TGCGCCAGCAGCCAAGACAATTTGGCATCGTACCAAGAGACCCAGTACTTC.

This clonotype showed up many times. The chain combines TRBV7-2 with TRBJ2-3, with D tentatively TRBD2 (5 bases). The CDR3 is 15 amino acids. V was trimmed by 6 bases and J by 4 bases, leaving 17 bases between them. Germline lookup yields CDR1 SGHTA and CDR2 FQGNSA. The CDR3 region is CASSSSGSVADTQYF. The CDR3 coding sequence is TGTGCCAGCAGTAGCTCGGGGTCAGTAGCAGATACGCAGTATTTT.

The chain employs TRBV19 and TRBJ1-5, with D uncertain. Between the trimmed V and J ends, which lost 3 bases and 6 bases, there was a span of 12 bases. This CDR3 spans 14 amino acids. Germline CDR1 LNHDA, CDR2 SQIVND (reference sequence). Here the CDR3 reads CASSIEGPGQPQHF. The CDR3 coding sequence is TGTGCCAGTAGTATTGAAGGGCCCGGTCAGCCCCAGCATTTT.

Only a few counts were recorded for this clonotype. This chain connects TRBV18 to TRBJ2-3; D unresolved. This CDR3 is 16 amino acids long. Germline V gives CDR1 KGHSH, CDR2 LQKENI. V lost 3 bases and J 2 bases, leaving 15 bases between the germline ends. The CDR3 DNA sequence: TGTGCCAGCTCACCGGCATCCGAAACATCCACAGATACGCAGTATTTT. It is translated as CASSPASETSTDTQYF. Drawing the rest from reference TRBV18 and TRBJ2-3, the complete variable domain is NAGVMQNPRHLVRRRGQEARLRCSPMKGHSHVYWYRQLPEEGLKFMVYLQKENIIDESGMPKERFSAEFPKEGPSILRIQQVVRGDSAAYFCASSPASETSTDTQYFGPGTRLTVL.

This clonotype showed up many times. Here the CDR3 DNA reads TGTGCCAGCAGCTCAATATCGGGACAGAGCTACGAGCAGTACTTC. Residues: CASSSISGQSYEQYF. The V and J genes are TRBV11-2 and TRBJ2-7, with TRBD1 matching over 7 bases. CDR1 SGHAT and CDR2 FQNNGV come from the germline V gene. V shed 4 bases and J 3 bases; nucleotides not matched to a gene: 9. The CDR3 runs to 15 residues.

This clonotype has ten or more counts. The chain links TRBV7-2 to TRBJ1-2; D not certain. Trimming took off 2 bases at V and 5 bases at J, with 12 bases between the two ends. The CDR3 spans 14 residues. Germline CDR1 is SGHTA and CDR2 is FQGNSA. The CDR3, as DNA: TGTGCCAGCAGCTTAAGGTCTGGGGAGTATGGCTACACCTTC. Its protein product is CASSLRSGEYGYTF. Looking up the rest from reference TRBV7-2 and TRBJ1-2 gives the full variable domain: GAGVSQSPSNKVTEKGKDVELRCDPISGHTALYWYRQSLGQGLEFLIYFQGNSAPDKSGLPSDRFSAERTGGSVSTLTIQRTQQEDSAVYLCASSLRSGEYGYTFGSGTRLTVV.

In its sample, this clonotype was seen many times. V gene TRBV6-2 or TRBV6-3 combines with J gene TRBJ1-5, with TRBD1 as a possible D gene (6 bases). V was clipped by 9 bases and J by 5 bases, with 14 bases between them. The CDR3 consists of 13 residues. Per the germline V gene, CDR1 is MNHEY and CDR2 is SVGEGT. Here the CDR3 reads CASDRNSHQPQHF. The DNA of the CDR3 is TGTGCCAGTGACAGGAACTCGCATCAGCCCCAGCATTTT.

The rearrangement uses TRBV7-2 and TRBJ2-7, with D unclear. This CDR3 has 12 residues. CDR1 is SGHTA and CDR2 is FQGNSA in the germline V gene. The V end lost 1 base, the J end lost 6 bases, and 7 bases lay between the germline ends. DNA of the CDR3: TGTGCCAGCAGCTTAGACTTCGGCGAGCAGTACTTC. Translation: CASSLDFGEQYF.

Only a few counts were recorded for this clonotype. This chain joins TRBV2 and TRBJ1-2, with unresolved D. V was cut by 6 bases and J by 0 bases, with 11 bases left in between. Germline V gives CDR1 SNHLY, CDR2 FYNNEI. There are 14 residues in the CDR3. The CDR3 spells CASREPGPNYGYTF. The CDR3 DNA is TGTGCCAGCAGGGAGCCGGGCCCTAACTATGGCTACACCTTC. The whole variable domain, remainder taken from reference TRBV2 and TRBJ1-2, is EPEVTQTPSHQVTQMGQEVILRCVPISNHLYFYWYRQILGQKVEFLVSFYNNEISEKSEIFDDQFSVERPDGSNFTLKIRSTKLEDSAMYFCASREPGPNYGYTFGSGTRLTVV.

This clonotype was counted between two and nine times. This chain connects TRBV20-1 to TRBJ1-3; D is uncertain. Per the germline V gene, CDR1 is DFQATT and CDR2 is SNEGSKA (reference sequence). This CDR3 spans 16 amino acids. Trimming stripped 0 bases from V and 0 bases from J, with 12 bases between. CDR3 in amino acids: CSARDQGVHSGNTIYF. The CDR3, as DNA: TGCAGTGCTAGAGATCAAGGAGTTCACTCTGGAAACACCATATATTTT.

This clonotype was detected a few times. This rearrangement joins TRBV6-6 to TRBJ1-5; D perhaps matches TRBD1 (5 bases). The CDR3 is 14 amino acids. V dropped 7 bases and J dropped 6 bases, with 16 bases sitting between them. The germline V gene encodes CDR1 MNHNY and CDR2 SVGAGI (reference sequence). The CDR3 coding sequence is TGTGCCAGCAATGGGGGAACAAGGGGTCAGCCCCAGCATTTT. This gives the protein CASNGGTRGQPQHF.

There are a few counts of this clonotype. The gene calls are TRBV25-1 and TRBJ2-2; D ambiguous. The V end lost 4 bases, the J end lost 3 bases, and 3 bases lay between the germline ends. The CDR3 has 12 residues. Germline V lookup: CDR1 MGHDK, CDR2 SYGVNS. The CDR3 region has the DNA TGTGCCAGCAGTGTTGACACCGGGGAGCTGTTTTTT. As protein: CASSVDTGELFF.

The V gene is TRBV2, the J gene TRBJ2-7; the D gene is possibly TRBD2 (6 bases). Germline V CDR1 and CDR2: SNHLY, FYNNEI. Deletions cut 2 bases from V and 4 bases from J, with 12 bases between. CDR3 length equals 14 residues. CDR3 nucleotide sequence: TGTGCCAGCAGTGAAAGGGGACTTCCGTACGAGCAGTACTTC. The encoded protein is CASSERGLPYEQYF.

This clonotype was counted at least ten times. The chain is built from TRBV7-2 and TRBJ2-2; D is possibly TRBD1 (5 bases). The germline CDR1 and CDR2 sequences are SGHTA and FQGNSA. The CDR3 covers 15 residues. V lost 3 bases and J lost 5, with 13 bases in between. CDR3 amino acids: CASSFKSGWTGELFF. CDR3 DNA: TGTGCCAGCAGCTTTAAATCAGGGTGGACCGGGGAGCTGTTTTTT.

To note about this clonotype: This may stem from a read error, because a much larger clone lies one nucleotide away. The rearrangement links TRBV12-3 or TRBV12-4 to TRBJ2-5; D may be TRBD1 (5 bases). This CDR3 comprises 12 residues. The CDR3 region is CASSQDIETPYF. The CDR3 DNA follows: TGTGCCAGCAGCCAGGACATAGAGACCCCGTACTTC.

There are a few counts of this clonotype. CDR3 loop: CSARAPTGISYEQYF. DNA for the CDR3: TGCAGTGCTAGAGCTCCGACAGGGATATCCTACGAGCAGTACTTC. This chain links TRBV20-1 with TRBJ2-7; 7 bases are shared with TRBD1. V was clipped by 1 base and J by 1 base; unmatched bases: 7. Germline V gene sequence: CDR1 DFQATT, CDR2 SNEGSKA (reference sequence). CDR3 length: 15 residues.

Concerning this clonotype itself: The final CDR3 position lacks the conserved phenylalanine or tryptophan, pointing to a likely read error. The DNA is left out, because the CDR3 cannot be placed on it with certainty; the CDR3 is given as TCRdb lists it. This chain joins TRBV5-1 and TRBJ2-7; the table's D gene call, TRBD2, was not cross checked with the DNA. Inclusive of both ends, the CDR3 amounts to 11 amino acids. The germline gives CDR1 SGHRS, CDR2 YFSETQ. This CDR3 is CASTMCLCGRG.

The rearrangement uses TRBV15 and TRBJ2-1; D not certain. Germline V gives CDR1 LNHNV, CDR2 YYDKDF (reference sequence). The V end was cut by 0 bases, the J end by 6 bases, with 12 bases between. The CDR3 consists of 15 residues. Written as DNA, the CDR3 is TGTGCCACCAGCAGAGAGGCTAGTGATGGCAATGAGCAGTTCTTC. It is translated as CATSREASDGNEQFF. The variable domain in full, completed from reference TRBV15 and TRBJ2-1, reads DAMVIQNPRYQVTQFGKPVTLSCSQTLNHNVMYWYQQKSSQAPKLLFHYYDKDFNNEADTPDNFQSRRPNTSFCFLDIRSPGLGDTAMYLCATSREASDGNEQFFGPGTRLTVL.

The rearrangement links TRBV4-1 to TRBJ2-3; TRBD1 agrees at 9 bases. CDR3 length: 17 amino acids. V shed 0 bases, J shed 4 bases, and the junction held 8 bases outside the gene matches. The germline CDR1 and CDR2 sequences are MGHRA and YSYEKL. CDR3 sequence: CASSQDAGTGRSDTQYF. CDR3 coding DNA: TGCGCCAGCAGCCAAGATGCCGGGACAGGGCGATCAGATACGCAGTATTTT.

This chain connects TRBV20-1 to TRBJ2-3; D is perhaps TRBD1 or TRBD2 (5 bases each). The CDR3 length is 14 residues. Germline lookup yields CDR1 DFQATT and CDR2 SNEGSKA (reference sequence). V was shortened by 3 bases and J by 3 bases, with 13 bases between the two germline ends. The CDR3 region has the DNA TGCAGTGCTAGCTCGGCAGGGAGTACAGATACGCAGTATTTT. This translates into CSASSAGSTDTQYF.

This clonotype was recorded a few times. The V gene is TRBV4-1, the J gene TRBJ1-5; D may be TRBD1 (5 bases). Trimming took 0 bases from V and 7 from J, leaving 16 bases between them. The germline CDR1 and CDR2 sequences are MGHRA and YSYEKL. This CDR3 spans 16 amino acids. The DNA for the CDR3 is TGCGCCAGCAGCCAAGATCGGAACAGGCTCCTGCAGCCCCAGCATTTT. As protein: CASSQDRNRLLQPQHF.

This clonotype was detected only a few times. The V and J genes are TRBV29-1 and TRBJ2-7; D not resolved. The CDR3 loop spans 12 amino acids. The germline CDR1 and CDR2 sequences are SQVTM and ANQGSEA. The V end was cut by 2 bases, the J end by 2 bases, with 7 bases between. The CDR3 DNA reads TGCAGCGTTGAAATCTCAGCCTACGAGCAGTACTTC. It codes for CSVEISAYEQYF.

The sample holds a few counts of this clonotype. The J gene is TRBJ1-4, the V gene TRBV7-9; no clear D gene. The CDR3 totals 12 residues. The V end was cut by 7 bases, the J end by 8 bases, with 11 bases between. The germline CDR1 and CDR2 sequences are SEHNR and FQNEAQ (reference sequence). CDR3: CASIGSGEKLFF. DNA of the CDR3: TGTGCCAGCATAGGGTCGGGAGAAAAACTGTTTTTT.

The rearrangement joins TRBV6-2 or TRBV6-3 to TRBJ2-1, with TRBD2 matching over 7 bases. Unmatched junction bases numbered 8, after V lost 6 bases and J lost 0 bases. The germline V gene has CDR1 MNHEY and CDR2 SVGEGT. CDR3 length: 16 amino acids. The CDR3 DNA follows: TGTGCCAGCAGGGCCCTGCTAGCGGCCTCCTACAATGAGCAGTTCTTC. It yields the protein CASRALLAASYNEQFF.

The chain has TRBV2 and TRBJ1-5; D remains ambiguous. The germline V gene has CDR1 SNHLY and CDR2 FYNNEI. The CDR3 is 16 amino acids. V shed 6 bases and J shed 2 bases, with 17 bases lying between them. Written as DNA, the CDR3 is TGTGCCAGCAGGGAACCCCGATCGGGAGGCAATCAGCCCCAGCATTTT. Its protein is CASREPRSGGNQPQHF.

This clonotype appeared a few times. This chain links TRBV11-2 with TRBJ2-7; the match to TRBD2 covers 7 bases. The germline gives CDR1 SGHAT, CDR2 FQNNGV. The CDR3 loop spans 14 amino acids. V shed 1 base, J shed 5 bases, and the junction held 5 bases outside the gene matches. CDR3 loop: CASSLVAGRNEQYF. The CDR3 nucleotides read TGTGCCAGCAGCTTAGTAGCGGGCCGGAACGAGCAGTACTTC.

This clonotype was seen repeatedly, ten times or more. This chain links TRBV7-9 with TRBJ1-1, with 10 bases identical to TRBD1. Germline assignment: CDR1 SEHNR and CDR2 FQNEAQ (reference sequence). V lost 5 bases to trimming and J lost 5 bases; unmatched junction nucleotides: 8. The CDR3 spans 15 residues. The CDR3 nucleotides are TGTGCCAGCAGCACGCCGGACAGGGGGTGGACTGAAGCTTTCTTT. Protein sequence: CASSTPDRGWTEAFF.

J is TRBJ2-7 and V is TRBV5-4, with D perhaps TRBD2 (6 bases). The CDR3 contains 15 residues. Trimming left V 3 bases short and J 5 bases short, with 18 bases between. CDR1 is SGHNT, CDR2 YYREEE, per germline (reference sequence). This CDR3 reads CASSSAGLANDEQYF. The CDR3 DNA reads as TGTGCCAGCAGCTCGGCCGGGCTAGCGAACGACGAGCAGTACTTC. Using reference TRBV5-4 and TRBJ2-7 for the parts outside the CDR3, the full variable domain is ETGVTQSPTHLIKTRGQQVTLRCSSQSGHNTVSWYQQALGQGPQFIFQYYREEENGRGNFPPRFSGLQFPNYSSELNVNALELDDSALYLCASSSAGLANDEQYFGPGTRLTVT.